Only a few counts were recorded for the clone carrying this T cell receptor (beta chain). Authors' analysis steps: Amplification with reference gene primers provided the estimates of nucleated cell counts. Method: immunoSEQ multiplex PCR; TCRdb's copy keeps in-frame clones and lacks some. V, J and clone size derive from that table, while D and trimming were established from the DNA sequence. Of about 170,000 clones listed, approximately 83% are singletons. The data belong to a study of blood T cell repertoires in COVID-19. The wider study: From the United States, Italy and Spain came samples of acute and convalescent COVID-19. Sample material is recorded as cDNA or gDNA derived from T cells, B-cell-depleted T cells, or PBMCs.

Germline V gene sequence: CDR1 SNHLY, CDR2 FYNNEI. CDR3 length equals 15 residues. With V trimmed by 6 bases and J by 0 bases, 6 bases remained unmatched. This rearrangement joins TRBV2 to TRBJ2-7; 9 nucleotides line up with TRBD1. The sequence derives from a man between 65 and 85 years old with active or convalescent COVID-19. The sequenced material came from peripheral blood. DNA for the CDR3: TGTGCCAGCAGCCCGGGACAGGGTTACTCCTACGAGCAGTACTTC. It specifies CASSPGQGYSYEQYF.